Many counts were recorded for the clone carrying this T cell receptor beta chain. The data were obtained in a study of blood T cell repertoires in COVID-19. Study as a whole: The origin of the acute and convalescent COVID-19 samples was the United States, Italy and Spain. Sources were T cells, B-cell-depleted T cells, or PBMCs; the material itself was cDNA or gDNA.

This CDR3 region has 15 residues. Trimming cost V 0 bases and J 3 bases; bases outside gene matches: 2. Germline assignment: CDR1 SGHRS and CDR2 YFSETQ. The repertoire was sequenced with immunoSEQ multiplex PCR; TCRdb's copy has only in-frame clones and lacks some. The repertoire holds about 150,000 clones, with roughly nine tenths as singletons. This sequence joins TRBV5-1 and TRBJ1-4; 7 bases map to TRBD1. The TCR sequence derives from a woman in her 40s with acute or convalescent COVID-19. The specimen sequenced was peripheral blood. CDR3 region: CASSLGQGANEKLFF. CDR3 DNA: TGCGCCAGCAGCTTGGGACAGGGAGCTAATGAAAAACTGTTTTTT.